Shown below are 3 T cell receptor beta chains from a single sample sequenced in a study of regulatory T cells in long-lasting Graves disease. Time point described: newly diagnosed GD, antithyroid drugs for less than 3 months. Construction of the TCR library relied on RNA isolated from PBMCs. Construction of TCR beta libraries relied on iRepertoire HTBI primers and on Arm-PCR targeting CDR3 regions. TCRdb used MiXCR to reprocess the multiplex PCR reads, holding one entry per CDR3 protein. The sample holds about 540,000 distinct CDR3 sequences, approximately 15% seen once. The same sample was also studied in work on T cells in Graves' hyperthyroidism and ophthalmopathy.

Sequencing was performed on peripheral blood mononuclear cells (PBMCs), taken at new diagnosis, from a patient treated with antithyroid drugs. The receptors originated from a man aged 25-45 years with Graves disease.

The J gene is TRBJ1-1, the V gene TRBV20-1; 8 bases are a match to TRBD1. V dropped 0 bases and J dropped 5; count of bases not matched to a gene: 8. CDR3 length: 15 amino acids. Germline CDR1 DFQATT, CDR2 SNEGSKA (reference sequence). The CDR3 reads CSARDPGGARTEAFF. CDR3 nucleotide sequence: TGCAGTGCTAGAGATCCAGGGGGCGCAAGGACTGAAGCTTTCTTT.

There are a few counts of this clonotype. The chain combines TRBV13 with TRBJ1-4; the D is unclear. The germline V gene has CDR1 PRHDT and CDR2 FYEKMQ (reference sequence). This CDR3 has 14 amino acids. V lost 1 base and J 8 bases, leaving 11 bases between the germline ends. The CDR3: CASSLEQRNEKLFF. CDR3 nucleotide sequence: TGTGCCAGCAGCTTAGAACAGAGGAACGAAAAACTGTTTTTT.

This clonotype came up many times. The chain is built from TRBV27 and TRBJ2-5, with 9 nucleotides matching TRBD2. After removal of 2 bases from V and 7 bases from J, the junction contained 11 bases not matched to a gene. Germline lookup yields CDR1 MNHEY and CDR2 SMNVEV (reference sequence). The CDR3 spans 16 residues. The CDR3 DNA sequence: TGTGCCAGCAGTTTAAACCGTCTAGCGGGGTCCGGGACCCAGTACTTC. Protein sequence: CASSLNRLAGSGTQYF.